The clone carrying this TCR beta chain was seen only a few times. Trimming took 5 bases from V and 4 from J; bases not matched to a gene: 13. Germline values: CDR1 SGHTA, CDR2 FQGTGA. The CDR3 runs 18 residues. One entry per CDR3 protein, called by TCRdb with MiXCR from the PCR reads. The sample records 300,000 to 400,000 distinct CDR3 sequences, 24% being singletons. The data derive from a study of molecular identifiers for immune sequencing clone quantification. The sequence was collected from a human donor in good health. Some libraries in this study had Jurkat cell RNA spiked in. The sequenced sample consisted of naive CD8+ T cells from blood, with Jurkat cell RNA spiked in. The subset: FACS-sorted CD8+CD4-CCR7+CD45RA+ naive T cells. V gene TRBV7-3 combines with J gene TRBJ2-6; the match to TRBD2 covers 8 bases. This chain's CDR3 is CASSPQGIAGLGANVLTF. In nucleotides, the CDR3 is TGTGCCAGCAGCCCTCAGGGGATAGCGGGATTGGGGGCCAACGTCCTGACTTTC.